This TCR beta chain derives from a study of OX40 agonist ivuxolimab in advanced cancers. For the wider study: Ivuxolimab was a fully human IgG2 agonistic monoclonal antibody targeting the costimulatory receptor OX40 (CD134). Intravenous ivuxolimab was administered to patients every 2 weeks at six dose levels: 0.01, 0.1, 0.3, 1.5, 3 and 10 mg/kg. Of the approximately 54 patients in dose escalation, some 20 had hepatocellular carcinoma, some 15 had melanoma, 9 had renal cell carcinoma and 9 had head and neck cancer. The dose-escalation cohort was 82.7% male with a mean age of around 64 years, ranging from about 23 to 85. Prior anti-PD-1, anti-PD-L1 or anti-CTLA-4 therapy was permitted, and about two fifths of dose-escalation patients had received checkpoint inhibitors. Three dose-escalation patients achieved partial responses, one with hepatocellular carcinoma and two with cutaneous melanoma. The point of sequencing TCRbeta in the periphery was to test whether ivuxolimab changed TCR sequence diversity and drove clonal T-cell expansion. The paper describes the monotherapy dose-escalation part (N of about 54 patients) of the phase I trial of ivuxolimab.

In its sample, this clone was seen a few times. Which antigen it targets is not known. No base quality information exists; no much larger clone differs at one position. Genomic DNA was extracted from sorted cells for sequencing of the TCRbeta CDR3 region. The immunoSEQ Assay was used to sequence the TCRbeta CDR3 regions. As stored in TCRdb, this immuneACCESS dataset retains in-frame rearrangements with V and J assigned. A fraction of the clones does not appear; measured against another copy, unresolved V genes explain less than half of the discrepancy, and the remainder lacks a known reason. Across this sample there are more than 40,000 clones, with roughly 86% seen only once. Jointly, the top ten make up roughly 8.1% of the sample. Patients with autoimmune disease history or receiving systemic immunosuppression were excluded from the trial. Peripheral blood for TCR sequencing was drawn from every dose cohort at baseline, at cycle 4 day 1 and at cycle 7 day 1. The samples were drawn from a first-in-human, open-label, multicenter phase I dose-escalation trial of ivuxolimab. Adults with locally advanced or metastatic melanoma, renal cell carcinoma, hepatocellular carcinoma or head and neck squamous cell carcinoma were enrolled in the trial. Before TCR sequencing, CD4+ T cells and CD8+ T cells from peripheral blood were sorted into separate populations.

From a lookup of the germline V gene, CDR1 and CDR2 are SGHRS and YFSETQ. Reading from cysteine to phenylalanine, the CDR3 counts 12 amino acids. The sequence is cut down to CDR3 DNA, 36 bases in frame from base 1. Cut back by 2 bases and 4 bases, the V and J ends lie 5 bases apart. Overall study outcomes, separate from this receptor: At doses of 0.1 to 3.0 mg/kg, clonal expansion of both CD4+ and CD8+ blood T cells was observed from baseline to week 6. Which antigens the clonally expanded peripheral T cells were specific for was not determined. Partial responders in the 0.1-3.0 mg/kg groups had among the lowest normalized peripheral clonal expansion, especially among CD8+ T cells. Low levels of normalized T-cell clonal expansion were also seen in some nonresponding patients. On average, CD8+ T cells showed more expanded clones than CD4+ T cells after ivuxolimab.

The clonotype originates from an adult with an advanced solid tumor such as melanoma, head and neck, liver or kidney cancer. The sequenced sample was CD4+ or CD8+ T cells sorted from blood, obtained in a trial of the OX40 agonist ivuxolimab. The V gene is TRBV5-1 and the J gene is TRBJ2-3, with the D gene not confidently named. DNA sequence: TGCGCCAGCAGCTTCGAAGCAGATACGCAGTATTTT. This encodes CASSFEADTQYF.